These T cell receptor beta chains were read from a single sample in a study of beta chain features in type 1 diabetes. Some clones are missing from TCRdb's copy, which holds only in-frame ones; the method was immunoSEQ multiplex PCR. The table lists roughly 180,000 clones, around 13% of them singletons, with 0.62% in the top ten. The specimen was central memory CD4+ T cells from blood. These receptors all come from a woman between 18 and 29 years old in good health. Both conserved end residues are part of each CDR3. A D gene is named only where the DNA matches it firmly. Clone size is stated in some rows and not others, as once, few, many or a class when expanded.

clone size: few; V gene: TRBV14; J gene: TRBJ2-5; D gene: NA; CDR3 protein: CASSQDLTRGGETQYF; CDR3 DNA: TGTGCCAGCAGCCAAGATCTAACCAGGGGAGGGGAGACCCAGTACTTC
clone size: few; V gene: TRBV7-3; J gene: TRBJ2-2; D gene: NA; CDR3 protein: CASSLGLWRTGELFF; CDR3 DNA: TGTGCCAGCAGCTTAGGACTCTGGAGGACCGGGGAGCTGTTTTTT
clone size: once; V gene: TRBV28; J gene: TRBJ2-1; D gene: TRBD2; CDR3 protein: CASSNGRAHEQFF; CDR3 DNA: TGTGCCAGCAGTAACGGGAGGGCACATGAGCAGTTCTTC
clone size: few; V gene: TRBV19; J gene: TRBJ2-3; D gene: NA; CDR3 protein: CASSTRRLTDTQYF; CDR3 DNA: TGTGCCAGTAGTACTAGGAGACTCACAGATACGCAGTATTTT
clone size: few; V gene: TRBV14; J gene: TRBJ2-2; D gene: TRBD2; CDR3 protein: CASSPRLAGVTGELFF; CDR3 DNA: TGTGCCAGCAGCCCGCGACTAGCGGGAGTGACCGGGGAGCTGTTTTTT
clone size: NA; V gene: TRBV7-3; J gene: TRBJ1-1; D gene: NA; CDR3 protein: CASSARPGDTEAFF; CDR3 DNA: TGTGCCAGCAGCGCAAGACCAGGGGACACTGAAGCTTTCTTT
clone size: many; V gene: TRBV9; J gene: TRBJ2-3; D gene: TRBD1; CDR3 protein: CASSPRQGARDTDTQYF; CDR3 DNA: TGTGCCAGCAGCCCGAGACAGGGGGCCAGAGACACAGATACGCAGTATTTT
clone size: NA; V gene: TRBV28; J gene: TRBJ2-7; D gene: TRBD1; CDR3 protein: CASSRTGTGNHEQYF; CDR3 DNA: TGTGCCAGCAGTCGTACCGGGACAGGGAACCACGAGCAGTACTTC
clone size: few; V gene: TRBV30; J gene: TRBJ2-7; D gene: TRBD1; CDR3 protein: CAWSVPRRGREQYF; CDR3 DNA: TGTGCCTGGAGTGTACCGAGAAGGGGGCGCGAGCAGTACTTC
clone size: NA; V gene: TRBV7-2; J gene: TRBJ1-2; D gene: NA; CDR3 protein: CASSLPGGPMGGYTF; CDR3 DNA: TGTGCCAGCAGCTTGCCTGGAGGCCCTATGGGGGGCTACACCTTC
clone size: NA; V gene: TRBV30; J gene: TRBJ1-4; D gene: NA; CDR3 protein: CAWSVPPGKLFF; CDR3 DNA: TGTGCCTGGAGTGTCCCCCCCGGAAAACTGTTTTTT
clone size: few; V gene: TRBV2; J gene: TRBJ2-7; D gene: TRBD1; CDR3 protein: CASSTGTGVFEQYF; CDR3 DNA: TGTGCCAGCAGTACCGGGACAGGGGTATTCGAGCAGTACTTC
clone size: few; V gene: TRBV5-1; J gene: TRBJ2-1; D gene: NA; CDR3 protein: CASSLDIDAPGEQFF; CDR3 DNA: TGCGCCAGCAGCTTGGATATTGATGCCCCGGGGGAGCAGTTCTTC
clone size: NA; V gene: TRBV7-3; J gene: TRBJ2-3; D gene: TRBD2; CDR3 protein: CASSLVPLGLAGRTDTQYF; CDR3 DNA: TGTGCCAGCAGCTTAGTCCCCCTCGGACTAGCGGGACGCACAGATACGCAGTATTTT
clone size: NA; V gene: TRBV25-1; J gene: TRBJ2-1; D gene: TRBD2; CDR3 protein: CASTVLGGRNEQFF; CDR3 DNA: TGTGCCAGCACCGTATTGGGAGGGCGGAATGAGCAGTTCTTC
clone size: NA; V gene: TRBV18; J gene: TRBJ2-3; D gene: NA; CDR3 protein: CASSPGRSTDTQYF; CDR3 DNA: TGTGCCAGCTCACCAGGGAGGAGCACAGATACGCAGTATTTT
clone size: NA; V gene: TRBV29-1; J gene: TRBJ1-1; D gene: NA; CDR3 protein: CSVVRYRGIQGQAFF; CDR3 DNA: TGCAGCGTTGTGCGATACCGGGGAATACAGGGCCAAGCTTTCTTT
clone size: NA; V gene: TRBV16; J gene: TRBJ2-1; D gene: NA; CDR3 protein: CASSRTSGAGSYNEQFF; CDR3 DNA: TGTGCCAGCAGCCGCACCTCAGGGGCAGGGTCGTACAATGAGCAGTTCTTC
clone size: few; V gene: TRBV15; J gene: TRBJ2-7; D gene: TRBD1; CDR3 protein: CATTGQGRDEQYF; CDR3 DNA: TGTGCCACCACAGGACAGGGCAGAGACGAGCAGTACTTC
clone size: few; V gene: TRBV11-2; J gene: TRBJ2-7; D gene: TRBD2; CDR3 protein: CASTPRLAGGPHEQYF; CDR3 DNA: TGTGCCAGCACCCCGAGACTAGCGGGAGGTCCCCACGAGCAGTACTTC
clone size: few; V gene: TRBV5-4; J gene: TRBJ2-1; D gene: TRBD2; CDR3 protein: CASSRGAGSSYNEQFF; CDR3 DNA: TGTGCCAGCAGCCGTGGAGCGGGATCCTCCTACAATGAGCAGTTCTTC
clone size: few; V gene: TRBV25-1; J gene: TRBJ2-7; D gene: NA; CDR3 protein: CASSEGAEQYF; CDR3 DNA: TGTGCCAGCAGTGAGGGGGCCGAGCAGTACTTC
clone size: few; V gene: TRBV28; J gene: TRBJ2-1; D gene: TRBD2; CDR3 protein: CASRFGAGGWYNEQFF; CDR3 DNA: TGTGCCAGCAGGTTTGGAGCGGGAGGATGGTACAATGAGCAGTTCTTC
clone size: NA; V gene: TRBV7-2; J gene: TRBJ2-1; D gene: NA; CDR3 protein: CASSLYPEANEQFF; CDR3 DNA: TGTGCCAGCAGCTTATACCCCGAGGCCAATGAGCAGTTCTTC
clone size: few; V gene: TRBV19; J gene: TRBJ2-3; D gene: TRBD2; CDR3 protein: CASMKGGSTDTQYF; CDR3 DNA: TGTGCCAGTATGAAGGGAGGGAGCACAGATACGCAGTATTTT
clone size: many; V gene: TRBV27; J gene: TRBJ2-1; D gene: TRBD1; CDR3 protein: CASSLYIDRALSYNEQFF; CDR3 DNA: TGTGCCAGCAGTTTATACATTGACAGGGCCCTCTCCTACAATGAGCAGTTCTTC
clone size: NA; V gene: TRBV6-1; J gene: TRBJ2-3; D gene: TRBD2; CDR3 protein: CASSGTSGRDTQYF; CDR3 DNA: TGTGCCAGCAGCGGGACTAGCGGACGAGATACGCAGTATTTT
clone size: NA; V gene: TRBV9; J gene: TRBJ2-5; D gene: TRBD1; CDR3 protein: CASSFGQGETQYF; CDR3 DNA: TGTGCCAGCAGCTTTGGACAGGGTGAGACCCAGTACTTC
clone size: few; V gene: TRBV11-1; J gene: TRBJ2-7; D gene: TRBD2; CDR3 protein: CASSRHQGGYEQYF; CDR3 DNA: TGTGCCAGCAGCCGCCACCAGGGAGGGTACGAGCAGTACTTC
clone size: NA; V gene: TRBV5-1; J gene: TRBJ1-4; D gene: TRBD1; CDR3 protein: CASSLGTGGEKLFF; CDR3 DNA: TGCGCCAGCAGCTTGGGGACAGGGGGGGAAAAACTGTTTTTT
clone size: NA; V gene: TRBV7-2; J gene: TRBJ2-1; D gene: NA; CDR3 protein: CASSFSGLGADEQFF; CDR3 DNA: TGTGCCAGCAGCTTTTCGGGGTTGGGTGCCGATGAGCAGTTCTTC
clone size: NA; V gene: TRBV19; J gene: TRBJ1-5; D gene: NA; CDR3 protein: CASSPNSNQPQHF; CDR3 DNA: TGTGCCAGTAGTCCTAATAGCAATCAGCCCCAGCATTTT
clone size: NA; V gene: TRBV9; J gene: TRBJ2-1; D gene: TRBD2; CDR3 protein: CASSGGTRTNEQFF; CDR3 DNA: TGTGCCAGCAGCGGCGGGACTAGGACTAATGAGCAGTTCTTC
clone size: few; V gene: TRBV28; J gene: TRBJ1-2; D gene: NA; CDR3 protein: CASTSGVRGYTF; CDR3 DNA: TGTGCCAGCACTTCAGGGGTACGGGGCTACACCTTC
clone size: few; V gene: TRBV2; J gene: TRBJ2-2; D gene: TRBD2; CDR3 protein: CASLLTGLASTGELFF; CDR3 DNA: TGTGCCAGCTTACTAACGGGACTAGCGAGCACCGGGGAGCTGTTTTTT
clone size: NA; V gene: TRBV28; J gene: TRBJ2-7; D gene: NA; CDR3 protein: CASQGPGSSDYEQYF; CDR3 DNA: TGTGCCAGCCAGGGACCCGGGAGCTCCGACTACGAGCAGTACTTC
clone size: few; V gene: TRBV11-2; J gene: TRBJ2-5; D gene: NA; CDR3 protein: CASTLGGGETQYF; CDR3 DNA: TGTGCCAGCACCTTGGGAGGGGGAGAGACCCAGTACTTC
clone size: NA; V gene: TRBV11-2; J gene: TRBJ2-2; D gene: TRBD1; CDR3 protein: CASSSRTGDTGELFF; CDR3 DNA: TGTGCCAGCAGCTCGCGGACAGGGGATACCGGGGAGCTGTTTTTT
clone size: NA; V gene: TRBV4-3; J gene: TRBJ1-2; D gene: NA; CDR3 protein: CASSQDYNTGTVGGYTF; CDR3 DNA: TGCGCCAGCAGCCAAGATTATAATACGGGTACGGTTGGTGGCTACACCTTC
clone size: NA; V gene: TRBV5-4; J gene: TRBJ2-5; D gene: NA; CDR3 protein: CASSSGTLGETQYF; CDR3 DNA: TGTGCCAGCAGCTCCGGGACTCTAGGGGAGACCCAGTACTTC
clone size: NA; V gene: TRBV6-5; J gene: TRBJ2-7; D gene: NA; CDR3 protein: CASSSGGPYEQYF; CDR3 DNA: TGTGCCAGCAGTTCGGGCGGGCCCTACGAGCAGTACTTC
clone size: NA; V gene: TRBV2; J gene: TRBJ1-4; D gene: NA; CDR3 protein: CASRADSEKLFF; CDR3 DNA: TGTGCCAGCAGAGCAGACAGCGAAAAACTGTTTTTT